This T cell receptor beta chain was obtained from a study of T cell responses to AZD1222 COVID-19 vaccine. The study's findings and limits: In a largely white British group with more females than males, clonal diversity was possibly underestimated. Distributed over spike, vaccine-associated CD4 TCRs predominated at 160-218 and 743-854.

This clone has only one observation. Its antigen is unknown. The CDR3 is 15 amino acids. Sequenced by immunoSEQ multiplex PCR; TCRdb stores in-frame clones only, minus some. The data show fewer than 300,000 clones, approximately 93% seen once. The sequenced sample was peripheral blood, obtained on day 0 of AZD1222 vaccination. This chain joins TRBV21-1 and TRBJ2-2; the D call TRBD1 from the table was never checked on the DNA. TRBV21-1 is tagged as a pseudogene. This TCR derives from an adult in good health. The DNA of the CDR3 is TGTGCCAGCAGCTGTGGACAAACCAACACCGGGGAGCTGTTTTTT. Translating it yields CASSCGQTNTGELFF.